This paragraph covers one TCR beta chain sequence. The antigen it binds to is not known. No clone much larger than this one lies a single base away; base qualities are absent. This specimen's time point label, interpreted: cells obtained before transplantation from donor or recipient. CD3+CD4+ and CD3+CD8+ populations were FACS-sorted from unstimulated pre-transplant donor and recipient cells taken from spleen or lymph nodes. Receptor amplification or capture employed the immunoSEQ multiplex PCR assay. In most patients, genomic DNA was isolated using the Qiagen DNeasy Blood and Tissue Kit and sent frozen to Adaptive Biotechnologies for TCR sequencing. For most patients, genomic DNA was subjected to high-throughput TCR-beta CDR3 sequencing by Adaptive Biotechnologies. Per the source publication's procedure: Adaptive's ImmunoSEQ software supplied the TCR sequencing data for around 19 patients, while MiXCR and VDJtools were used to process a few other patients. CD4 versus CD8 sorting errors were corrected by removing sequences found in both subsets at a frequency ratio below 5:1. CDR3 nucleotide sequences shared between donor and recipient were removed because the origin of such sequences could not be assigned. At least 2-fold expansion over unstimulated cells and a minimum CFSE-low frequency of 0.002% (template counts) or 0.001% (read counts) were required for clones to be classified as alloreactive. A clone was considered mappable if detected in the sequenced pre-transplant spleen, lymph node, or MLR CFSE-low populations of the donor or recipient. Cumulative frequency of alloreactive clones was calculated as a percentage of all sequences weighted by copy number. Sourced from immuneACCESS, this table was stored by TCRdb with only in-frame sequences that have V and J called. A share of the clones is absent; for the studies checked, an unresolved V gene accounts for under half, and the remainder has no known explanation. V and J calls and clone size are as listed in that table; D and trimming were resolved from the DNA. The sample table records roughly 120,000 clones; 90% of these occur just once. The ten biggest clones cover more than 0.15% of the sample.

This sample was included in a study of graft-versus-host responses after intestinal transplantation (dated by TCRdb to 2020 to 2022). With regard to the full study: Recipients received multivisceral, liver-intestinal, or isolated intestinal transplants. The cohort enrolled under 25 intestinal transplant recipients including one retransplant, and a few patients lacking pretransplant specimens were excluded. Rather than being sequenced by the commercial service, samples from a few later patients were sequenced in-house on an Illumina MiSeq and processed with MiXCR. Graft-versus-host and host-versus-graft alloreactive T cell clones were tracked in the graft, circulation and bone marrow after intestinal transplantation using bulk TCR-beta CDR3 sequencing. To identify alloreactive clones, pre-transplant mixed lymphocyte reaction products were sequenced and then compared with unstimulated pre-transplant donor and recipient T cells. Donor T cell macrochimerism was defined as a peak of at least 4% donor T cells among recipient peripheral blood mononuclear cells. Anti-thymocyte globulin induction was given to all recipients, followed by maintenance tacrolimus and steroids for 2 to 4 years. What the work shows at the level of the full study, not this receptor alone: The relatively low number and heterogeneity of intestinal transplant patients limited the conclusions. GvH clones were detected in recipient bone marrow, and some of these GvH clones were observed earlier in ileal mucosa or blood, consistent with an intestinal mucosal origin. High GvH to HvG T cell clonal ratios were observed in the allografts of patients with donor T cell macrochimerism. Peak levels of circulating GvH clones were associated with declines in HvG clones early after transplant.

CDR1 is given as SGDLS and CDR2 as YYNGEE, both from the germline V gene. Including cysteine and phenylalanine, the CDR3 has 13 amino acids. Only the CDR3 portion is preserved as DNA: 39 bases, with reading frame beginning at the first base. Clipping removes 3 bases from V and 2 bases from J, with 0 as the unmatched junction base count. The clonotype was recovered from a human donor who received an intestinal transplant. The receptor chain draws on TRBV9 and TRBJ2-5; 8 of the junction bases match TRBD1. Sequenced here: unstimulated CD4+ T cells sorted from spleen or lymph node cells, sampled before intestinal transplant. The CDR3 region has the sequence CASSDRGQETQYF. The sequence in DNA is TGTGCCAGCAGCGACAGGGGGCAAGAGACCCAGTACTTC. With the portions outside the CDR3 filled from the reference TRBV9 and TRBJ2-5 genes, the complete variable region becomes DSGVTQTPKHLITATGQRVTLRCSPRSGDLSVYWYQQSLDQGLQFLIQYYNGEERAKGNILERFSAQQFPDLHSELNLSSLELGDSALYFCASSDRGQETQYFGPGTRLLVL.